These 25 T cell receptor beta chains originate from one sample sequenced in a study of CXCR4 blockade with PD-1 therapy in pancreatic cancer. Libraries were prepared by immunoSEQ multiplex PCR; TCRdb keeps only in-frame clonotypes and omits some of them. This sample has 3,000 to 4,000 clones; around 46% occur once, and the top ten carry 15% to 20%. Sequencing was carried out using tumor tissue. These receptors all come from a human donor with pancreatic ductal adenocarcinoma.

The chain has TRBV7-2 and TRBJ2-5; a weak D match, TRBD2 (5 bases). The CDR3 is 13 residues long. The germline V gene encodes CDR1 SGHTA and CDR2 FQGNSA. The germline V and J ends were trimmed by 0 bases and 7 bases, with 9 bases remaining between them. CDR3 in amino acids: CASSLAGVGTQYF. CDR3 DNA: TGTGCCAGCAGCTTAGCGGGAGTAGGGACCCAGTACTTC.

The chain combines TRBV29-1 with TRBJ2-1, with 8 bases aligning to TRBD1. The CDR3 consists of 12 residues. V shed 8 bases, J shed 5 bases, and the junction held 5 bases outside the gene matches. Germline CDR1 reads SQVTM; CDR2 reads ANQGSEA. The CDR3 DNA follows: TGCAGCTCCTGGGACAGGAACAATGAGCAGTTCTTC. Translated: CSSWDRNNEQFF.

This clone counts as medium-sized. V gene TRBV11-3 combines with J gene TRBJ2-7; D gene uncertain. The CDR3 runs to 14 residues. Between the trimmed V and J ends, which lost 5 bases and 2 bases, there was a span of 13 bases. Germline V gene lookup returns CDR1 SGHNT and CDR2 YENEEA. CDR3 nucleotides: TGTGCCAGCAGCCACCTGGGATTAACCTACGAGCAGTACTTC. Its translation: CASSHLGLTYEQYF.

Points on this clone: Relative to the germline gene, one junction end is altered; a read error may explain this. The chain uses TRBV9 and TRBJ2-4; D remains unclear. The CDR3 has 14 amino acids. Germline V gene sequence: CDR1 SGDLS, CDR2 YYNGEE. For the CDR3, the DNA is TGTGCCAGCAGCGTTAACCCCGCCGGGTCCAAGCTCGGGTTC. It yields the protein CASSVNPAGSKLGF.

V is TRBV7-2 and J is TRBJ2-7; D is possibly TRBD2 (6 bases). Trimming took 4 bases from V and 3 from J, leaving 10 bases between them. This CDR3 has 13 amino acids. The germline gives CDR1 SGHTA, CDR2 FQGNSA. The CDR3 DNA reads as TGTGCCAGCAGCTCGGGACTCCTCTACGAGCAGTACTTC. Residues: CASSSGLLYEQYF. Using reference TRBV7-2 and TRBJ2-7 for the parts outside the CDR3, the full variable domain is GAGVSQSPSNKVTEKGKDVELRCDPISGHTALYWYRQSLGQGLEFLIYFQGNSAPDKSGLPSDRFSAERTGGSVSTLTIQRTQQEDSAVYLCASSSGLLYEQYFGPGTRLTVT.

The chain recombines TRBV28 with TRBJ2-2; TRBD2 might be the D (6 bases). Germline CDR1 is MDHEN and CDR2 is SYDVKM. V was clipped by 3 bases and J by 5 bases, with 13 bases between them. The CDR3 has 15 residues. CDR3 sequence: CASSLTGVETGELFF. The CDR3 bases are TGTGCCAGCAGTTTGACGGGAGTAGAGACCGGGGAGCTGTTTTTT.

V usage is TRBV9 and J usage is TRBJ2-3, with D possibly being TRBD1 (5 bases). The CDR3 has 12 amino acids. Germline values: CDR1 SGDLS, CDR2 YYNGEE. Between the trimmed V and J ends, which lost 9 bases and 4 bases, there was a span of 12 bases. CDR3 in DNA: TGTGCCACCAGACAGTTGTCAGATACGCAGTATTTT. Its translation: CATRQLSDTQYF.

This chain joins TRBV15 and TRBJ2-1; D is uncertain. The CDR3 consists of 15 residues. Trimming stripped 1 base from V and 3 bases from J, with 10 bases between. Looked up from germline, CDR1 is LNHNV and CDR2 is YYDKDF (reference sequence). The DNA of the CDR3 is TGTGCCACCAGCAGAGGTGTCTCCTTCTACAATGAGCAGTTCTTC. Protein: CATSRGVSFYNEQFF.

The sample holds one count of this clone. This chain links TRBV18 with TRBJ1-1; D gene unclear. Germline assignment: CDR1 KGHSH and CDR2 LQKENI. V dropped 3 bases and J dropped 8 bases, with 10 bases sitting between them. This CDR3 spans 12 amino acids. As DNA, the CDR3 is TGTGCCAGCTCACCGGGTGGGTCGGAAGCTTTCTTT. This encodes CASSPGGSEAFF.

CDR3: CSVDRRGADTQYF. Here the CDR3 DNA reads TGCAGCGTCGACAGGCGTGGGGCAGATACGCAGTATTTT. The rearrangement joins TRBV29-1 to TRBJ2-3, with D possibly being TRBD1 (6 bases). V lost 6 bases and J lost 4, with 14 bases in between. CDR1 SQVTM and CDR2 ANQGSEA come from the germline V gene. This CDR3 comprises 13 residues.

This clone counts as medium-sized. The sample contains more than one DNA sequence encoding this CDR3. This chain uses TRBV11-3 with TRBJ2-5, with D perhaps TRBD2 (6 bases). The CDR3 length is 15 residues. V lost 0 bases, J lost 2 bases, and 10 bases lay in between. Germline lookup yields CDR1 SGHNT and CDR2 YENEEA. The CDR3 loop reads CASSLEPRGQETQYF. The CDR3 nucleotides are TGTGCCAGCAGCTTAGAGCCGCGGGGTCAAGAGACCCAGTACTTC.

This chain links TRBV6-8 with TRBJ2-7; 9 nucleotides agree with TRBD1. The CDR3 loop spans 14 amino acids. Germline trimming cut 2 bases from V and 5 bases from J; bases unmatched to any gene: 4. Germline values: CDR1 MNHGY, CDR2 SAAAGT. Here the CDR3 reads CASSYGTGSHEQYF. The CDR3 bases are TGTGCCAGCAGTTACGGGACAGGGTCCCACGAGCAGTACTTC.

The chain combines TRBV9 with TRBJ1-5; 9 nucleotides align to TRBD1. V lost 4 bases to trimming and J lost 4 bases; unmatched junction nucleotides: 6. This CDR3 region has 15 residues. CDR1 is SGDLS, CDR2 YYNGEE, per germline. The CDR3 DNA reads TGTGCCAGCAGCCTGGGACAGGGTGGGAATCAGCCCCAGCATTTT. This codes for CASSLGQGGNQPQHF. Together with reference TRBV9 and TRBJ1-5, the CDR3 gives the full variable domain: DSGVTQTPKHLITATGQRVTLRCSPRSGDLSVYWYQQSLDQGLQFLIQYYNGEERAKGNILERFSAQQFPDLHSELNLSSLELGDSALYFCASSLGQGGNQPQHFGDGTRLSIL.

J is TRBJ2-2 and V is TRBV9; D assignment may be TRBD1 or TRBD2 (5 bases each). This CDR3 contains 17 residues. Germline-derived CDR1 and CDR2 are SGDLS and YYNGEE. V gave up 0 bases and J gave up 0 bases, with 12 bases separating them. The DNA of the CDR3 is TGTGCCAGCAGCGTAGCTCGGGACGTCGCGAACACCGGGGAGCTGTTTTTT. Translation gives CASSVARDVANTGELFF.

The CDR3 DNA is TGTGCCAGCAGCCAAGATTACAGCCGCGAGCAGTACTTC. Amino acid sequence: CASSQDYSREQYF. V usage is TRBV14 and J usage is TRBJ2-7, with D hard to call. Germline-derived CDR1 and CDR2 are SGHDN and FVKESK. There are 13 residues in the CDR3. Trimming removed 0 bases at V and 6 bases at J, with 9 bases between.

V and J are TRBV6-8 and TRBJ2-3; the D is unclear. Germline CDR1 MNHGY, CDR2 SAAAGT. Trimming stripped 2 bases from V and 4 bases from J, with 10 bases between. The CDR3 has 14 residues. CDR3 sequence: CASSYRLVSDTQYF. The DNA for the CDR3 is TGTGCCAGCAGTTACAGGCTAGTCTCAGATACGCAGTATTTT.

The gene calls are TRBV29-1 and TRBJ1-4; D remains unclear. Per the germline V gene, CDR1 is SQVTM and CDR2 is ANQGSEA. V was trimmed by 5 bases and J by 8 bases, leaving 15 bases between them. The CDR3 has 13 residues. The CDR3 bases are TGCAGCGTTCGTCGCTCGTCGGGCGAAAAACTGTTTTTT. The encoded protein is CSVRRSSGEKLFF.

This clone was detected only a few times. The rearrangement links TRBV6-8 to TRBJ2-3, with D tentatively TRBD2 (6 bases). V lost 5 bases to trimming and J lost 0 bases, with 15 bases between them. This CDR3 is built from 16 residues. CDR1 is MNHGY and CDR2 is SAAAGT in the germline V gene. CDR3 region: CASSAHSGSSTDTQYF. Written as DNA, the CDR3 is TGTGCCAGCAGTGCACATAGCGGATCTAGCACAGATACGCAGTATTTT.

The genes are TRBV18 and TRBJ2-3, with 10 bases matching TRBD1. This CDR3 is 15 amino acids long. Germline V gives CDR1 KGHSH, CDR2 LQKENI. J gave up 6 bases and V 3 bases, and 6 bases lay outside the gene matches. The CDR3 sequence is CASSPPGQGLDTQYF. The CDR3 DNA is TGTGCCAGCTCACCGCCGGGACAGGGGTTGGATACGCAGTATTTT.

This clone is deemed medium-sized (0.01 to 0.1%). The CDR3: CASSQDKGYYEQYF. In DNA, the CDR3 is TGCGCCAGCAGCCAAGATAAGGGATACTACGAGCAGTACTTC. J is TRBJ2-7 and V is TRBV4-1; D remains unclear. V gave up 0 bases and J gave up 3 bases, with 9 bases separating them. This CDR3 has 14 amino acids. Germline V lookup: CDR1 MGHRA, CDR2 YSYEKL.

This clone was seen more than once but under ten times. The chain uses TRBV8-2 and TRBJ2-7; no check of the table's D call, TRBD2, against the DNA was made. TRBV8-2 is noted as a pseudogene. There are 13 residues in the CDR3. DNA for the CDR3: TGTGCCAGCAGTTTCGGACTACTGTACGAGCAGTACTTC. Translated: CASSFGLLYEQYF.

This clone is judged medium-sized (0.01 to 0.1%). The chain recombines TRBV9 with TRBJ2-1; 9 bases are a match to TRBD2. Germline V gene sequence: CDR1 SGDLS, CDR2 YYNGEE. With 3 bases clipped from V and 8 bases from J, the junction kept 9 bases outside the gene matches. This CDR3 region has 15 residues. In nucleotides, the CDR3 is TGTGCCAGCAGCGACGGTCGAGGCGGGAGGGATGAGCAGTTCTTC. Translated, it gives CASSDGRGGRDEQFF.

Notes on this clone: One junction end disagrees with the germline gene, perhaps due to a read error. The V and J genes are TRBV6-8 and TRBJ1-3, with a tentative D call TRBD1 (6 bases). Germline V gene lookup returns CDR1 MNHGY and CDR2 SAAAGT. The CDR3 contains 14 residues. The CDR3: CAISARGAGDTIYF. The CDR3 DNA follows: TGTGCCATCAGTGCACGGGGGGCAGGCGACACCATATATTTT.

V and J are TRBV9 and TRBJ1-1; TRBD1 might be the D (5 bases). V dropped 0 bases and J dropped 3 bases, with 12 bases sitting between them. This CDR3 is 15 amino acids long. The germline V gene encodes CDR1 SGDLS and CDR2 YYNGEE. This CDR3 is CASSVAGGRYTEAFF. The CDR3 DNA reads as TGTGCCAGCAGCGTAGCTGGGGGAAGGTACACTGAAGCTTTCTTT. Drawing the rest from reference TRBV9 and TRBJ1-1, the complete variable domain is DSGVTQTPKHLITATGQRVTLRCSPRSGDLSVYWYQQSLDQGLQFLIQYYNGEERAKGNILERFSAQQFPDLHSELNLSSLELGDSALYFCASSVAGGRYTEAFFGQGTRLTVV.

This clone turned up a few times. V and J are TRBV30 and TRBJ1-4; no clear D. The CDR3 sequence is 12 residues long. Trimming removed 3 bases from V and 4 bases from J, with 6 bases in between. CDR1 and CDR2 from the germline V gene are GTSNPN and SVGIG (reference sequence). The DNA of the CDR3 is TGTGCCTGGAGCGAATTTAATGAAAAACTGTTTTTT. Its protein product is CAWSEFNEKLFF.